This T cell receptor beta chain was recovered during a study of early T cells in non-severe SARS-CoV-2 infection. Whole-study results and caveats: Lookups in VDJdb leaned toward anti-spike CD8 responses and missed private and CD4 specificities.

This clonotype was observed a handful of times. Its antigen is unidentified. Each CDR3 protein is one row after TCRdb ran MiXCR on the 5' RACE reads. The sample lists 60,000 to 70,000 distinct CDR3 sequences, about 4.9% seen once, with 4.5% to 5.5% in the top ten. Per the germline V gene, CDR1 is SQVTM and CDR2 is ANQGSEA. CDR3 length: 11 residues. Trimming shortened V by 8 bases and J by 2 bases, and 9 bases separated the two germline ends. This chain connects TRBV29-1 to TRBJ1-1; unclear D gene. Material for sequencing was whole blood. The clonotype was recovered from an adult who was a healthcare worker with PCR-confirmed SARS-CoV-2 infection or an uninfected control (not recorded which). CDR3 in DNA: TGCAGCACAGCGGACAACACTGAAGCTTTCTTT. The encoded protein is CSTADNTEAFF.